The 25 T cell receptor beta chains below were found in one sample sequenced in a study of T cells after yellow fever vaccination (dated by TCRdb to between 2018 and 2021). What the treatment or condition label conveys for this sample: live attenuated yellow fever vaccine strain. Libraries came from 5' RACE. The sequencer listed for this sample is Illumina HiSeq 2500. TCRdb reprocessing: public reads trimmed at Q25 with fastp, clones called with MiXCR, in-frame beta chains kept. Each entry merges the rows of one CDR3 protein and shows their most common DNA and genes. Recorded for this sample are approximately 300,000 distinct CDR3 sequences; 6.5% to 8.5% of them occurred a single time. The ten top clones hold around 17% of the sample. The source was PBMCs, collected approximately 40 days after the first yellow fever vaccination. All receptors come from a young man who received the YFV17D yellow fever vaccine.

The CDR3 here is CASSLTGLQFTDTQYF. Written as DNA, the CDR3 is TGTGCCAGCAGCTTGACAGGTCTACAATTCACAGATACGCAGTATTTT. The chain couples TRBV7-2 to TRBJ2-3; perhaps TRBD1 as D (6 bases). The V gene lost 3 bases and the J gene lost 2 bases, with 15 bases spanning the gap. This CDR3 contains 16 residues. Germline loops: CDR1 SGHTA, CDR2 FQGNSA.

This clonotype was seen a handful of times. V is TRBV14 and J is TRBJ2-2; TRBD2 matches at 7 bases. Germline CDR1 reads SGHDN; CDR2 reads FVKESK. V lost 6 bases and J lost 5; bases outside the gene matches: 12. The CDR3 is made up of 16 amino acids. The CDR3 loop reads CASRQTSGGLTGELFF. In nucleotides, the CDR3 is TGTGCCAGCAGACAAACATCGGGGGGACTGACCGGGGAGCTGTTTTTT. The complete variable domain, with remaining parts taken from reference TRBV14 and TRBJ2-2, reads EAGVTQFPSHSVIEKGQTVTLRCDPISGHDNLYWYRRVMGKEIKFLLHFVKESKQDESGMPNNRFLAERTGGTYSTLKVQPAELEDSGVYFCASRQTSGGLTGELFFGEGSRLTVL.

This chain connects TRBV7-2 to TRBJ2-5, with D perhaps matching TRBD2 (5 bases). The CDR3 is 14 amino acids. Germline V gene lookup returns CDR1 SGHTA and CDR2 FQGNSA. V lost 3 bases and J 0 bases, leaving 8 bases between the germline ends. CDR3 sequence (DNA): TGTGCCAGCAGCTTGGGTAGCGACCAAGAGACCCAGTACTTC. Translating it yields CASSLGSDQETQYF. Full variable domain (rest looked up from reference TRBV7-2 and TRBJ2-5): GAGVSQSPSNKVTEKGKDVELRCDPISGHTALYWYRQSLGQGLEFLIYFQGNSAPDKSGLPSDRFSAERTGGSVSTLTIQRTQQEDSAVYLCASSLGSDQETQYFGPGTRLLVL.

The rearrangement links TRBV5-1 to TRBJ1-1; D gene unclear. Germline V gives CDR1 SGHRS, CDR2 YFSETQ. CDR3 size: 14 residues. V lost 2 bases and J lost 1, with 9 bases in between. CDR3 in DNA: TGCGCCAGCAGCTTAGATCGGCGGAACACTGAAGCTTTCTTT. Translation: CASSLDRRNTEAFF.

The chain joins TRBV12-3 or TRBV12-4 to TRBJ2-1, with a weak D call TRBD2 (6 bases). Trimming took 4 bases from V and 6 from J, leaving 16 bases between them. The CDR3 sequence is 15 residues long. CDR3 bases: TGTGCCAGCAGTTCGCCGACTAGACATGGCAATGAGCAGTTCTTC. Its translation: CASSSPTRHGNEQFF.

CDR3 coding DNA: TGTGCCAGCTGGGCCACTGAAGCTTTCTTT. Translated: CASWATEAFF. The chain joins TRBV6-5 to TRBJ1-1; unclear D gene. Germline CDR1 and CDR2: MNHEY and SVGAGI. This CDR3 has 10 residues. V was shortened by 8 bases and J by 4 bases, with 5 bases between the two germline ends.

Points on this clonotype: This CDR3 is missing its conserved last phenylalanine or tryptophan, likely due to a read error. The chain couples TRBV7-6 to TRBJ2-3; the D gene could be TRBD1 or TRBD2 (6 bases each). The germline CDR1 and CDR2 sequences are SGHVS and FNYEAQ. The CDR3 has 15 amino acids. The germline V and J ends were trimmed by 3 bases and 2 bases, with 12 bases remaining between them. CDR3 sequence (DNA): TGTGCCAGCAGCTTCGGGGGCCCAGCCACAGATACGCAGTATTCT. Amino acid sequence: CASSFGGPATDTQYS.

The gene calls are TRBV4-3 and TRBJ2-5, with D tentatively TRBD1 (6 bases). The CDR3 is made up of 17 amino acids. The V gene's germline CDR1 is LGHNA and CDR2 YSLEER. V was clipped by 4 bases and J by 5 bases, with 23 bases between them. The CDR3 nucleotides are TGCGCCAGCAGCCCCAAGGACAGCCAAGACCTAGGGGAGACCCAGTACTTC. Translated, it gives CASSPKDSQDLGETQYF.

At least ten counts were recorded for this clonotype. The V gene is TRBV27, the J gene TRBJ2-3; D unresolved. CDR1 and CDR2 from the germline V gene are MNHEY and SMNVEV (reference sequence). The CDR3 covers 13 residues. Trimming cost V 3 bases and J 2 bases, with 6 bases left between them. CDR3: CASSFAATDTQYF. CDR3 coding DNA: TGTGCCAGCAGTTTCGCAGCCACAGATACGCAGTATTTT.

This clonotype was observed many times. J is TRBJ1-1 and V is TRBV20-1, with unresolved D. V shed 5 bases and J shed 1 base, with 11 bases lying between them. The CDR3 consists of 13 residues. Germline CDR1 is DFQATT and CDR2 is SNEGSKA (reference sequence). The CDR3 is CSALLDPNTEAFF. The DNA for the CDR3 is TGCAGTGCTTTACTAGACCCGAACACTGAAGCTTTCTTT.

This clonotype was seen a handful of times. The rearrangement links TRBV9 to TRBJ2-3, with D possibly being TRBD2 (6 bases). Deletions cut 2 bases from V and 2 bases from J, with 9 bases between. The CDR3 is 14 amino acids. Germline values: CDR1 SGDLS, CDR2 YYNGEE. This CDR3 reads CASSVWDSTDTQYF. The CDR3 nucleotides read TGTGCCAGCAGCGTGTGGGACTCCACAGATACGCAGTATTTT.

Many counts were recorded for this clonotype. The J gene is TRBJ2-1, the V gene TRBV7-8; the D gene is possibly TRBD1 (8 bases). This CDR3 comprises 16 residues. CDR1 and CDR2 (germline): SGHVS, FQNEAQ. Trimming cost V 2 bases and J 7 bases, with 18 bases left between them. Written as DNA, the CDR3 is TGTGCCAGCAGCTTAATAACAGGGGGGGCCGAGAATGAGCAGTTCTTC. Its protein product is CASSLITGGAENEQFF.

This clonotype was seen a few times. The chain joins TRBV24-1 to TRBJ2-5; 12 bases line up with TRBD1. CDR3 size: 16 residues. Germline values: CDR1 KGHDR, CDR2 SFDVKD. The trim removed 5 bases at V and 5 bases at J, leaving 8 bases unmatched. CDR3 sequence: CATSVMGTGGAETQYF. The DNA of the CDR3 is TGTGCCACCAGTGTCATGGGGACAGGGGGCGCGGAGACCCAGTACTTC.

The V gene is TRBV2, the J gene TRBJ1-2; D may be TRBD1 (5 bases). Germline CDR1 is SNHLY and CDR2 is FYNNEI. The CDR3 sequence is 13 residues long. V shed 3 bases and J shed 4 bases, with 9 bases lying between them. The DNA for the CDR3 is TGTGCCAGCAGTGATTGGGGCCGCTATGGCTACACCTTC. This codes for CASSDWGRYGYTF. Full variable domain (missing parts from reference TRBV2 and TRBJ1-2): EPEVTQTPSHQVTQMGQEVILRCVPISNHLYFYWYRQILGQKVEFLVSFYNNEISEKSEIFDDQFSVERPDGSNFTLKIRSTKLEDSAMYFCASSDWGRYGYTFGSGTRLTVV.

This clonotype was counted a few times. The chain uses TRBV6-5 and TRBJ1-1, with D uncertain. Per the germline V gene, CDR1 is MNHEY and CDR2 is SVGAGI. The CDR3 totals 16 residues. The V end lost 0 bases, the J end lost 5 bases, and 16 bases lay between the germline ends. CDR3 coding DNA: TGTGCCAGCAGTTACTCCCCGTTATGGGCAAAGACTGAAGCTTTCTTT. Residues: CASSYSPLWAKTEAFF.

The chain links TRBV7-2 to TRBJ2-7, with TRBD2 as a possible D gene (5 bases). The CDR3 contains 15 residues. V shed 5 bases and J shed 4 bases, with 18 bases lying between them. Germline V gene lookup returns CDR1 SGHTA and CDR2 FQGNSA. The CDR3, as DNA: TGTGCCAGCAGCACCCCCCGGACTTCGTTATACGAGCAGTACTTC. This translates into CASSTPRTSLYEQYF.

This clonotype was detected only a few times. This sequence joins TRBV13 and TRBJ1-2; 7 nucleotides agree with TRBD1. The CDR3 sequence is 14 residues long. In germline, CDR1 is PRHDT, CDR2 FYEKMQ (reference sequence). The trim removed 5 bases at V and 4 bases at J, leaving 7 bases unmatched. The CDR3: CASSQGVRTYGYTF. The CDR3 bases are TGTGCCAGCAGCCAGGGGGTCCGAACCTATGGCTACACCTTC. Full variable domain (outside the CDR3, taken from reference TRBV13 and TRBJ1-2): AAGVIQSPRHLIKEKRETATLKCYPIPRHDTVYWYQQGPGQDPQFLISFYEKMQSDKGSIPDRFSAQQFSDYHSELNMSSLELGDSALYFCASSQGVRTYGYTFGSGTRLTVV.

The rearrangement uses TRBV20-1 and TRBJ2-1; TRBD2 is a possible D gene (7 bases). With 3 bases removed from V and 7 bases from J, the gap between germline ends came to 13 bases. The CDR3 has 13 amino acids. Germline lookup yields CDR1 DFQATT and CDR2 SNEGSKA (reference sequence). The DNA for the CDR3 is TGCAGTGCTAGCGGGGGGCGAGGTAATGAGCAGTTCTTC. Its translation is CSASGGRGNEQFF.

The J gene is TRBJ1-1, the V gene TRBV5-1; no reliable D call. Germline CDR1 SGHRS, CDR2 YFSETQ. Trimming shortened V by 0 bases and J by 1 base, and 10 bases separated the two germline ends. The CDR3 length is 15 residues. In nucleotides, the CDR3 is TGCGCCAGCAGCTTGGTTTTGGACGGGAACACTGAAGCTTTCTTT. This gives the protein CASSLVLDGNTEAFF. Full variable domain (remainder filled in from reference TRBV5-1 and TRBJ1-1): KAGVTQTPRYLIKTRGQQVTLSCSPISGHRSVSWYQQTPGQGLQFLFEYFSETQRNKGNFPGRFSGRQFSNSRSEMNVSTLELGDSALYLCASSLVLDGNTEAFFGQGTRLTVV.

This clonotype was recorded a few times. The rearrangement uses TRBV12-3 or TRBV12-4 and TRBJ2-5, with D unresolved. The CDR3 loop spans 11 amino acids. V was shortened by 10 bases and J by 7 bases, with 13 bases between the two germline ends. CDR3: CANSSIGTQYF. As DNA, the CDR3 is TGTGCCAACTCCTCCATCGGGACCCAGTACTTC.

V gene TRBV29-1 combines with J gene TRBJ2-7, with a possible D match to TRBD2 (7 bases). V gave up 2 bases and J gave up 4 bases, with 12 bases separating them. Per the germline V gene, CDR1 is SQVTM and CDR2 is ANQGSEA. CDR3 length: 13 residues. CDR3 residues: CSVERAGAYEQYV. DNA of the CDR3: TGCAGCGTTGAAAGGGCGGGGGCATACGAGCAGTACGTC.

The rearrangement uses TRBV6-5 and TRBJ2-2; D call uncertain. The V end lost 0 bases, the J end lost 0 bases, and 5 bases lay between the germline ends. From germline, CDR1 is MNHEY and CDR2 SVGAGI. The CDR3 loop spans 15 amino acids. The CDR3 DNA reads TGTGCCAGCAGTTACTCGACCACGAACACCGGGGAGCTGTTTTTT. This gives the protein CASSYSTTNTGELFF.

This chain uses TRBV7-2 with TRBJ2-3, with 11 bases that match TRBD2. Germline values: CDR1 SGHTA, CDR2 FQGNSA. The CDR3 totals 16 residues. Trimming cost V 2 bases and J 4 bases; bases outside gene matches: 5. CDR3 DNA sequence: TGTGCCAGCAGCTTAATAGCGGGGGGGCCTCCAGATACGCAGTATTTT. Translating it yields CASSLIAGGPPDTQYF.

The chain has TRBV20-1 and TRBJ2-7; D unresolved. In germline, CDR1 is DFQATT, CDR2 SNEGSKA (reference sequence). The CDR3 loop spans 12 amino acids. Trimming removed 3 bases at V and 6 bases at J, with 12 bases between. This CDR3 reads CSASIGVGEQYF. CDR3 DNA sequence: TGCAGTGCTAGTATTGGGGTTGGCGAGCAGTACTTC.

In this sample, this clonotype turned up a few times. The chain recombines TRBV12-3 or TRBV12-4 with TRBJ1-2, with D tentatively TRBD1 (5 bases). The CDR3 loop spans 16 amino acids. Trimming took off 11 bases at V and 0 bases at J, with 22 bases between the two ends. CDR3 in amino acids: CASKSSTGATNYGYTF. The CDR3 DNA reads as TGTGCCTCCAAATCCTCTACCGGGGCCACTAACTATGGCTACACCTTC.